These 13 T cell receptor beta chains were all obtained from the same sample, sequenced in a study of blood T cell repertoires in COVID-19. Profiling relied on immunoSEQ multiplex PCR, and the TCRdb table lists in-frame clones only, not all of them. The repertoire has under 80,000 clones, 65% to 85% of them found once; the top ten carry approximately 4.4%. Sequenced material: peripheral blood. The receptor source for this set is a woman aged 80 or older with active or convalescent COVID-19.

V is TRBV6-1 and J is TRBJ1-5, with TRBD1 identical over 7 bases. J was trimmed by 7 bases and V by 2 bases; bases with no gene match: 17. The CDR3 is made up of 18 amino acids. Germline V lookup: CDR1 MNHNS, CDR2 SASEGT. CDR3 amino acids: CASSEFRGIGGLWQPQHF. The CDR3 coding sequence is TGTGCCAGCAGTGAATTTCGTGGGATAGGGGGCCTTTGGCAGCCCCAGCATTTT.

The chain joins TRBV19 to TRBJ2-3, with 12 positions matching TRBD1. V trimming: 8 bases; J trimming: 6 bases; junction bases outside the gene matches: 9. Germline V gene sequence: CDR1 LNHDA, CDR2 SQIVND (reference sequence). CDR3 size: 15 residues. The CDR3 nucleotides are TGTGCCAGTCCTCCGGGGACAGGGGGCGAGGATACGCAGTATTTT. Translated, it gives CASPPGTGGEDTQYF.

This clone has a single count. In DNA, the CDR3 is TGTGCCAGCGACGAACAGGGGTATGGAAACACCATATATTTT. Its protein product is CASDEQGYGNTIYF. The rearrangement links TRBV5-5 to TRBJ1-3; 7 bases match TRBD1. Germline values: CDR1 SGHKS, CDR2 YYEKEE (reference sequence). V lost 7 bases and J lost 3; bases outside the gene matches: 7. The CDR3 loop spans 14 amino acids.

This chain links TRBV5-4 with TRBJ2-7; 10 bases map to TRBD1. The ends lost 4 bases at V and 6 bases at J; junction bases unmatched: 7. Germline CDR1 SGHNT, CDR2 YYREEE (reference sequence). This CDR3 is 14 amino acids long. The DNA for the CDR3 is TGTGCCAGCAGCCCGACAGGGGGCCTCGGCGAGCAGTACTTC. Protein sequence: CASSPTGGLGEQYF.

In DNA, the CDR3 is TGTGCCAGCTCCCGGGACAGGACAGAAAACATTCAGTACTTC. It encodes CASSRDRTENIQYF. The chain uses TRBV18 and TRBJ2-4; 8 bases match TRBD1. V dropped 6 bases and J dropped 5; count of bases not matched to a gene: 6. Germline CDR1 reads KGHSH; CDR2 reads LQKENI. The CDR3 extends over 14 amino acids.

This clone occurred a few times. V gene TRBV28 combines with J gene TRBJ2-2, with a tentative D call TRBD1 (6 bases). The germline CDR1 and CDR2 sequences are MDHEN and SYDVKM. V lost 7 bases and J 4 bases, leaving 13 bases between the germline ends. This CDR3 region has 14 residues. The CDR3 loop is CASNRGGSTGELFF. The CDR3 nucleotides are TGTGCCAGCAATCGAGGGGGATCCACCGGGGAGCTGTTTTTT.

The chain carries TRBV6-5 and TRBJ1-2, with 7 bases that match TRBD1. The CDR3 consists of 15 residues. With V trimmed by 5 bases and J by 13 bases, 19 bases remained unmatched. CDR1 and CDR2 (germline): MNHEY, SVGAGI. CDR3: CASSPNPGTAFVGTF. The CDR3 DNA sequence: TGTGCCAGCAGTCCCAACCCAGGGACAGCCTTTGTTGGCACCTTC.

The chain employs TRBV7-2 and TRBJ2-7, with 9 bases identical to TRBD1. This CDR3 region has 15 residues. Germline V gives CDR1 SGHTA, CDR2 FQGNSA. V shed 4 bases and J 2 bases; nucleotides not matched to a gene: 6. The CDR3, as DNA: TGTGCCAGCAGCTCAGCCGGGACAGGGCCCTACGAGCAGTACTTC. As protein: CASSSAGTGPYEQYF.

This chain connects TRBV19 to TRBJ1-5, with TRBD1 as a possible D gene (5 bases). The ends were cut back, 4 bases at V and 0 bases at J, with 10 bases in the middle. Germline V CDR1 and CDR2: LNHDA, SQIVND (reference sequence). This CDR3 is built from 15 residues. The CDR3: CASSTSGDSNQPQHF. CDR3 sequence (DNA): TGTGCCAGTAGTACTTCGGGGGATAGCAATCAGCCCCAGCATTTT.

This sequence joins TRBV7-2 and TRBJ2-2, with TRBD2 matching over 8 bases. CDR3 length: 16 residues. Germline V CDR1 and CDR2: SGHTA, FQGNSA. Trimming took 3 bases from V and 5 from J; bases not matched to a gene: 8. The CDR3, as DNA: TGTGCCAGCAGCTTCCAAGGAACTAGCGGAACCGGGGAGCTGTTTTTT. Translation: CASSFQGTSGTGELFF.

This clone was counted only a few times. This chain connects TRBV19 to TRBJ1-2; 10 bases match TRBD1. Germline trimming cut 6 bases from V and 6 bases from J; bases unmatched to any gene: 7. The germline gives CDR1 LNHDA, CDR2 SQIVND (reference sequence). CDR3 length: 14 residues. The CDR3 DNA reads as TGTGCCAGTAGGCTTTCGGGACAGGGGCATGGCTACACCTTC. It yields the protein CASRLSGQGHGYTF. Full variable domain (outside the CDR3, taken from reference TRBV19 and TRBJ1-2): DGGITQSPKYLFRKEGQNVTLSCEQNLNHDAMYWYRQDPGQGLRLIYYSQIVNDFQKGDIAEGYSVSREKKESFPLTVTSAQKNPTAFYLCASRLSGQGHGYTFGSGTRLTVV.

In this sample, this clone turned up once. The chain employs TRBV6-6 and TRBJ1-1, with 8 bases lining up with TRBD1. V was clipped by 2 bases and J by 0 bases; unmatched bases: 5. The CDR3 consists of 16 residues. The germline V gene has CDR1 MNHNY and CDR2 SVGAGI (reference sequence). CDR3 nucleotide sequence: TGTGCCAGCAGTTACGGACAGGGCCTCATGAACACTGAAGCTTTCTTT. It codes for CASSYGQGLMNTEAFF.

This clone was seen at least ten times. The chain combines TRBV9 with TRBJ2-3, with D possibly TRBD1 on 6 matching bases. This CDR3 has 17 residues. In germline, CDR1 is SGDLS, CDR2 YYNGEE. V lost 3 bases and J lost 2, with 19 bases in between. The CDR3, as DNA: TGTGCCAGCAGCGCCGCACTGACAGGTACAAACACAGATACGCAGTATTTT. Protein product: CASSAALTGTNTDTQYF.